The source of this TCR beta chain is a study of cytomegalovirus exposure and HLA in healthy donors (TCRdb year 2017). For context, the study as a whole: The 500 to 700 repertoires of the first cohort and the roughly 110 validation repertoires were produced on the same platform, according to a later analysis. The study aimed to test whether signatures of past pathogen exposure could be identified by cataloging public T cell receptors. A separate validation cohort of more than 100 different subjects was used in addition to the approximately 640-subject first cohort. High-throughput TCR immunosequencing, statistical association of individual TCRs with disease status, and machine learning were combined to predict cytomegalovirus infection status.

Points the paper makes about the study in general: The validation cohort had no HLA typing available for a later analysis, so co-occurrence within that cohort was assessed over all 120 or so repertoires. In both the original and validation cohorts, the classifier was reported to diagnose cytomegalovirus status with high specificity and sensitivity. Of the cluster scores, roughly 93% were above 0 in a later analysis, which found that TCRs clustered in the first cohort also tended to co-occur in the 120 validation repertoires. A few of the identified cytomegalovirus-associated TCR beta chains were confirmed in vitro to be specific for cytomegalovirus antigens. The authors suggested that the approach could potentially be generalized to other disease states and immunological phenotypes. The study gave a list of over 150 TCR beta chains associated with cytomegalovirus. Most TCR sequences were observed very rarely across donors, whereas some public TCRs were present in many individuals.

Separate from the roughly 650-subject first cohort, the validation cohort of about 120 subjects was the group to which the donors belonged. Turning to this clone: The clone's antigen remains unknown. No base quality values were provided; no much bigger clone lies one nucleotide off.

Measured from the cysteine to the phenylalanine, the CDR3 is 13 residues long. Only the CDR3 part of the read is kept: 39 bases, read in frame from the first base. For CDR1 and CDR2, the germline V gene (reference sequence) lists MNHEY and SMNVEV. Trimming costs V 3 bases and J 2 bases, and their ends lie 7 bases apart. Libraries were made using the immunoSEQ multiplex PCR assay. The authors' analysis ran thus. A statistical classification framework was built for diagnosing cytomegalovirus status from the catalog of TCR beta chain sequences. Not all clones reach the TCRdb copy of this immuneACCESS table, which keeps in-frame sequences only. Checked studies attribute under half of the gap to unresolved V genes and leave the rest unexplained. That table is the source of V, J and clone size, and D and trimming were worked out from the DNA. The sample table holds about 220,000 clones, of which 85% to 95% were seen once. The ten largest clones take up about 1% of the sample.

The receptor was isolated from a woman between 18 and 29 years old in good health and CMV-seronegative. The sequenced sample was PBMCs. The chain employs TRBV27 and TRBJ1-2, with no reliable assignment of the D segment. At the DNA level, the sequence is TGTGCCAGCAGTTTGAGGCAGAACTATGGCTACACCTTC. It translates as CASSLRQNYGYTF.